Below are 8 T cell receptor beta chains sequenced from a single sample in a study of CD8 T cells in ankylosing spondylitis. Study-level findings and limits: Made up of 7 to 9 highly homologous variants, a TCR beta motif appeared characteristic of ankylosing spondylitis blood.

MiXCR was run by TCRdb on the 5' RACE reads, yielding one entry per CDR3 protein. The data contain about 210,000 distinct CDR3 sequences, 6% to 8.5% of them singletons. No antigen is known for these receptors. Specimen: blood, either unsorted or a sorted T cell fraction (not recorded which). Every receptor here comes from a male donor with ankylosing spondylitis.

V gene TRBV11-2 combines with J gene TRBJ2-2, with D possibly matching TRBD1 (5 bases). The CDR3 is made up of 16 amino acids. In germline, CDR1 is SGHAT, CDR2 FQNNGV. Trimming left V 0 bases short and J 1 base short, with 9 bases between. CDR3 region: CASSLDPRENTGELFF. CDR3 sequence (DNA): TGTGCCAGCAGCTTAGATCCCAGGGAGAACACCGGGGAGCTGTTTTTT.

In its sample, this clonotype was seen many times. The CDR3 reads CASSYDQIPTGAETQYF. The CDR3 DNA follows: TGTGCCAGCAGTTACGACCAGATCCCGACAGGGGCAGAGACCCAGTACTTC. The genes are TRBV6-5 and TRBJ2-5; TRBD1 matches 8 bases. CDR1 is MNHEY and CDR2 is SVGAGI in the germline V gene. V trimming: 2 bases; J trimming: 4 bases; junction bases outside the gene matches: 12. The CDR3 loop spans 17 amino acids.

This clonotype was counted at least ten times. In DNA form, the CDR3 reads TGCGCCAGCAGCCTCCACACGAACAGGGGTGAAAGCTACACCTTC. Amino acids: CASSLHTNRGESYTF. The chain combines TRBV4-3 with TRBJ1-2; 7 bases match TRBD1. The junction had 14 bases not matched to a gene; V was cut back by 4 bases and J by 9 bases. Per the germline V gene, CDR1 is LGHNA and CDR2 is YSLEER. This CDR3 region has 15 residues.

This clonotype showed up many times. The J gene is TRBJ2-1, the V gene TRBV28; 11 positions agree with TRBD1. The germline CDR1 and CDR2 sequences are MDHEN and SYDVKM. The V gene end was trimmed by 7 bases and the J gene end by 7 bases; junction bases not matched to a gene: 9. The CDR3 spans 15 residues. CDR3 loop: CASTSGQGDLNEQFF. In DNA form, the CDR3 reads TGTGCCAGCACCTCGGGACAGGGGGATTTGAATGAGCAGTTCTTC.

In its sample, this clonotype was seen many times. This rearrangement joins TRBV6-5 to TRBJ2-1; the D gene is possibly TRBD2 (6 bases). Trimming stripped 2 bases from V and 5 bases from J, with 16 bases between. This CDR3 has 16 amino acids. Germline CDR1 MNHEY, CDR2 SVGAGI. CDR3 coding DNA: TGTGCCAGCAGTTACCTCGGGCTAGCGCTCAACAATGAGCAGTTCTTC. Encoded protein: CASSYLGLALNNEQFF.

CDR3 in amino acids: CASSYNGGGNEQFF. The DNA for the CDR3 is TGTGCCAGCAGTTACAACGGGGGAGGGAATGAGCAGTTCTTC. This rearrangement joins TRBV6-5 to TRBJ2-1, with 7 bases lining up with TRBD2. CDR1 is MNHEY and CDR2 is SVGAGI in the germline V gene. V lost 2 bases to trimming and J lost 7 bases; unmatched junction nucleotides: 5. CDR3 length: 14 amino acids.

This clonotype was detected many times. This rearrangement joins TRBV7-9 to TRBJ1-1; D perhaps matches TRBD1 (6 bases). V lost 5 bases and J lost 3, with 16 bases in between. CDR3 size: 15 residues. Germline CDR1 and CDR2: SEHNR and FQNEAQ (reference sequence). CDR3 in amino acids: CASSPMRGIHTEAFF. CDR3 nucleotide sequence: TGTGCCAGCAGCCCCATGAGGGGGATCCACACTGAAGCTTTCTTT.

This rearrangement joins TRBV7-2 to TRBJ1-2, with D perhaps matching TRBD1 (6 bases). With 5 bases removed from V and 4 bases from J, the gap between germline ends came to 20 bases. The CDR3 is 16 residues long. Germline-derived CDR1 and CDR2 are SGHTA and FQGNSA. Written as DNA, the CDR3 is TGTGCCAGCAGCCGTGATGGGGGGCCCATCCCCTATGGCTACACCTTC. It encodes CASSRDGGPIPYGYTF.